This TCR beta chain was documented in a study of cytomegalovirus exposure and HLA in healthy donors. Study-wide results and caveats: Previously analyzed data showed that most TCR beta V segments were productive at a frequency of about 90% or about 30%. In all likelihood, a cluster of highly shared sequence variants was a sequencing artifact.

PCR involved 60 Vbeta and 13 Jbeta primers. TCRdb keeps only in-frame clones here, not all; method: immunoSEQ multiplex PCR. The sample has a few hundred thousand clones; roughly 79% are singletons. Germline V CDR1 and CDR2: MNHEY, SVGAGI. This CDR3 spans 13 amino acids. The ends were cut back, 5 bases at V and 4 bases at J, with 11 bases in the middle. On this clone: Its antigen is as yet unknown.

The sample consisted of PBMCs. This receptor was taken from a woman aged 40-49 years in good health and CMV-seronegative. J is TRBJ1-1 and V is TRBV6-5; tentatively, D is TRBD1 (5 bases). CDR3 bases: TGTGCCAGCAGTCATCAGGGCCCCACTGAAGCTTTCTTT. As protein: CASSHQGPTEAFF.